Following are 18 T cell receptor beta chains from one sample sequenced in a study of T cells in tumors after PD-1 blockade. The assay was immunoSEQ multiplex PCR, and TCRdb's table has in-frame clones only and misses some. The table has more than 40,000 clones, around 80% seen once; the top ten hold roughly 9.4%. The sequencing here drew on PBMCs, taken before anti-PD-1 therapy. The receptors stem from a human donor with advanced basal cell or squamous cell carcinoma (not recorded which).

The chain joins TRBV24-1 to TRBJ2-3; D is possibly TRBD1 (5 bases). Germline CDR1 is KGHDR and CDR2 is SFDVKD. The V gene lost 1 base and the J gene lost 6 bases, with 10 bases spanning the gap. This CDR3 spans 14 amino acids. CDR3 coding DNA: TGTGCCACCAGTGATTTATTTGGGGCGGATACGCAGTATTTT. Translation: CATSDLFGADTQYF.

This chain uses TRBV19 with TRBJ2-7; D ambiguous. Germline V gene lookup returns CDR1 LNHDA and CDR2 SQIVND (reference sequence). Trimming took off 1 base at V and 5 bases at J, with 6 bases between the two ends. The CDR3 has 12 residues. The CDR3 bases are TGTGCCAGTAGTATAGGAAACCACGAGCAGTACTTC. This translates into CASSIGNHEQYF. The full variable domain, its missing parts supplied by reference TRBV19 and TRBJ2-7, is DGGITQSPKYLFRKEGQNVTLSCEQNLNHDAMYWYRQDPGQGLRLIYYSQIVNDFQKGDIAEGYSVSREKKESFPLTVTSAQKNPTAFYLCASSIGNHEQYFGPGTRLTVT.

This chain joins TRBV19 and TRBJ2-5; D remains ambiguous. The CDR3 extends over 13 amino acids. The V gene's germline CDR1 is LNHDA and CDR2 SQIVND (reference sequence). The germline V and J ends were trimmed by 4 bases and 0 bases, with 6 bases remaining between them. The CDR3, as DNA: TGTGCCAGTAGTACAGGCTACCAAGAGACCCAGTACTTC. It codes for CASSTGYQETQYF.

The rearrangement uses TRBV5-1 and TRBJ2-3; no clear D gene. Between the trimmed V and J ends, which lost 4 bases and 0 bases, there was a span of 9 bases. CDR3 size: 14 residues. Germline-derived CDR1 and CDR2 are SGHRS and YFSETQ. The DNA of the CDR3 is TGCGCCAGCAGCCCCCCGGGTAGCACAGATACGCAGTATTTT. Translation gives CASSPPGSTDTQYF.

This chain connects TRBV5-4 to TRBJ2-1, with 13 bases fitting TRBD2. V trimming: 4 bases; J trimming: 2 bases; junction bases outside the gene matches: 6. The germline CDR1 and CDR2 sequences are SGHNT and YYREEE (reference sequence). This CDR3 is built from 17 residues. In DNA, the CDR3 is TGTGCCAGCAGCCTGGGGACTAGCGGGACCCCCTACAATGAGCAGTTCTTC. It specifies CASSLGTSGTPYNEQFF.

The CDR3 coding sequence is TGCAGTGTCGAGGGGTCCTACGAGCAGTACTTC. Its translation: CSVEGSYEQYF. V is TRBV20-1 and J is TRBJ2-7, with D possibly called TRBD1 or TRBD2 (5 bases each). This CDR3 comprises 11 residues. The ends were cut back, 7 bases at V and 1 base at J, with 8 bases in the middle. Germline CDR1 and CDR2: DFQATT and SNEGSKA (reference sequence).

The J gene is TRBJ1-3, the V gene TRBV3-1 (or the pseudogene TRBV3-2); TRBD1 might be the D (5 bases). V gave up 0 bases and J gave up 2 bases, with 11 bases separating them. This CDR3 has 16 amino acids. The germline gives CDR1 LGHDT, CDR2 YNNKEL (reference sequence). The CDR3 is CASSQDLRGPGNTIYF. The CDR3, as DNA: TGTGCCAGCAGCCAAGATTTACGGGGCCCTGGAAACACCATATATTTT.

The table lists this clone with a count of one. The J gene is TRBJ2-5, the V gene TRBV3-1 (or the pseudogene TRBV3-2), with TRBD2 matching over 11 bases. Germline V gene sequence: CDR1 LGHDT, CDR2 YNNKEL (reference sequence). J lost 5 bases, V lost 4 bases, and 9 bases had no gene match. The CDR3 extends over 16 amino acids. The CDR3 loop reads CASSRLSGRVGETQYF. The CDR3 DNA is TGTGCCAGCAGCCGACTTAGCGGGAGGGTTGGGGAGACCCAGTACTTC.

CDR3 sequence: CASSQQPSRSSYNEQFF. The CDR3 coding sequence is TGTGCCAGCAGCCAACAACCTTCTCGGAGCTCCTACAATGAGCAGTTCTTC. The chain joins TRBV4-2 to TRBJ2-1; D is ambiguous. The CDR3 runs 17 residues. Germline V gene data show CDR1 as LGHNA and CDR2 as YNFKEQ. V was trimmed by 2 bases and J by 0 bases, leaving 14 bases between them.

The chain recombines TRBV2 with TRBJ2-1; 8 positions agree with TRBD1. Germline-derived CDR1 and CDR2 are SNHLY and FYNNEI. CDR3 size: 13 residues. With 8 bases clipped from V and 5 bases from J, the junction kept 5 bases outside the gene matches. Here the CDR3 reads CASEGQVNNEQFF. CDR3 coding DNA: TGTGCCAGCGAGGGACAGGTGAACAATGAGCAGTTCTTC.

The V call is TRBV5-1, the J call TRBJ1-6, with 7 bases that match TRBD1. Germline values: CDR1 SGHRS, CDR2 YFSETQ. With 7 bases clipped from V and 8 bases from J, the junction kept 9 bases outside the gene matches. The CDR3 has 14 amino acids. The CDR3 here is CASAVGQNDSPLHF. The CDR3 coding sequence is TGCGCCAGCGCTGTGGGACAGAATGATTCACCCCTCCACTTT.

The V call is TRBV5-1, the J call TRBJ1-1; D is unresolved. The V end lost 2 bases, the J end lost 3 bases, and 8 bases lay between the germline ends. Germline V gene lookup returns CDR1 SGHRS and CDR2 YFSETQ. This CDR3 is 13 amino acids long. The CDR3 DNA reads TGCGCCAGCAGCTTTGGTATGGACACTGAAGCTTTCTTT. Translating it yields CASSFGMDTEAFF.

J is TRBJ1-1 and V is TRBV4-1, with 10 bases identical to TRBD1. Trimming took 1 base from V and 1 from J; bases not matched to a gene: 12. Germline V gene data show CDR1 as MGHRA and CDR2 as YSYEKL. There are 19 residues in the CDR3. The CDR3 sequence is CASSQVPGQGTKANTEAFF. DNA for the CDR3: TGCGCCAGCAGCCAAGTACCGGGACAGGGGACAAAGGCGAACACTGAAGCTTTCTTT.

This chain joins TRBV5-1 and TRBJ2-2, with 8 bases fitting TRBD1. Germline CDR1 and CDR2: SGHRS and YFSETQ. With V trimmed by 5 bases and J by 1 base, 4 bases remained unmatched. This CDR3 is built from 15 residues. DNA for the CDR3: TGCGCCAGCAGTCCCGGGACAGGGAACACCGGGGAGCTGTTTTTT. Its protein is CASSPGTGNTGELFF.

The chain employs TRBV24-1 and TRBJ2-3; TRBD1 agrees at 10 bases. Trimming took 9 bases from V and 5 from J; bases not matched to a gene: 4. The germline gives CDR1 KGHDR, CDR2 SFDVKD. This CDR3 is 13 amino acids long. This CDR3 reads CATGTGELDTQYF. The CDR3 DNA follows: TGTGCCACCGGGACAGGGGAGTTAGATACGCAGTATTTT.

This clone was found once. J is TRBJ1-2 and V is TRBV9, with 11 positions matching TRBD1. Losses at the gene ends were 0 bases for V and 6 bases for J; bases not matched to a gene: 7. Per the germline V gene, CDR1 is SGDLS and CDR2 is YYNGEE. The length of the CDR3 is 16 residues. The CDR3 region has the DNA TGTGCCAGCAGCGTAGCTCCGAGGACAGGGGGCAATGGCTACACCTTC. It translates to CASSVAPRTGGNGYTF.

V and J are TRBV27 and TRBJ2-1; 8 positions agree with TRBD2. The V gene's germline CDR1 is MNHEY and CDR2 SMNVEV (reference sequence). This CDR3 has 18 amino acids. The V and J ends lost 5 bases and 8 bases, in that order; junction bases with no gene match: 20. The chain's CDR3 is CASSPWAIKRELGYEQFF. CDR3 nucleotide sequence: TGTGCCAGCAGTCCGTGGGCGATAAAGCGGGAGTTGGGATATGAGCAGTTCTTC.

V and J are TRBV28 and TRBJ1-2; TRBD1 aligns across 8 bases. This CDR3 has 15 residues. From germline, CDR1 is MDHEN and CDR2 SYDVKM. With V trimmed by 3 bases and J by 8 bases, 11 bases remained unmatched. CDR3 bases: TGTGCCAGCAGTTTCCTCGACAGGGGCGAGGGAGGCTACACCTTC. Translation gives CASSFLDRGEGGYTF.